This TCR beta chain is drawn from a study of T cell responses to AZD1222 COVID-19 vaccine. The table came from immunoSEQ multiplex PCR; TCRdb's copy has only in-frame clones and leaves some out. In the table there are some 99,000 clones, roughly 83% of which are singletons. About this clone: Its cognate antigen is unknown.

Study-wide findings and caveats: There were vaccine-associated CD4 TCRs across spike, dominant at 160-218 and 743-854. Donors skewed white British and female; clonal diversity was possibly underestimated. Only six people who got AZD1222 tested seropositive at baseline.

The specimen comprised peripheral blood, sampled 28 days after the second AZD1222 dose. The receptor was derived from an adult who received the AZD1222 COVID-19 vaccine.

The CDR3 bases are TGTGCCAGCAGCTTGGGAATACCTTCAGGGGATGCTTTCTTT. This codes for CASSLGIPSGDAFF. The chain is built from TRBV5-4 and TRBJ1-1; D possibly corresponds to TRBD1 (6 bases). Germline V gene lookup returns CDR1 SGHNT and CDR2 YYREEE (reference sequence). The CDR3 extends over 14 amino acids. Trimming shortened V by 0 bases and J by 11 bases, and 17 bases separated the two germline ends.